The clone carrying this T cell receptor (beta chain) occurred once. J was trimmed by 5 bases and V by 5 bases; bases with no gene match: 8. CDR1 and CDR2 (germline): MNHEY, SMNVEV (reference sequence). This CDR3 comprises 14 residues. The data derive from a study of blood T cell repertoires in COVID-19. Data came from immunoSEQ multiplex PCR; TCRdb stores just in-frame clones and leaves some out. The data contain about 150,000 clones, 65% to 90% of them singletons. Specimen: peripheral blood. The source of this sequence is a woman aged 55-70 years with COVID-19, enrolled during active disease. The rearrangement joins TRBV27 to TRBJ2-7, with TRBD1 identical over 8 bases. The CDR3 DNA sequence: TGTGCCAGCAGTCGTAGGACAGGGTTCGACGAGCAGTACTTC. This codes for CASSRRTGFDEQYF.